The 12 T cell receptor beta chains below all came from one sample that was sequenced in a study of spatial heterogeneity in lung cancer. Each CDR3 protein gets one entry after TCRdb re-called the 5' RACE reads with MiXCR. In the table there are 8,000 to 10,000 distinct CDR3 sequences, roughly 4% of which are singletons. Time point noted: blood taken at disease recurrence. Whole RNA, which was extracted from tumor, nontumor lung tissue or frozen PBMC, was sequenced without any cell sorting. This specimen consisted of PBMCs, obtained at recurrence. The receptors originated from a female donor with early-stage non-small cell lung cancer.

This clonotype was seen many times. Because the library targeted alpha chains, this beta chain is an off-target read whose size means little. The chain employs TRBV27 and TRBJ1-2; no reliable D call. With 8 bases removed from V and 14 bases from J, the gap between germline ends came to 15 bases. CDR3 length: 10 amino acids. Germline V CDR1 and CDR2: MNHEY, SMNVEV (reference sequence). As DNA, the CDR3 is TGTGCCAGCTCTCCGAGGTTTTGGACCTTC. Amino acid sequence: CASSPRFWTF.

This clonotype was seen repeatedly, ten times or more. The size of this beta chain means little, since it is a stray read in a library made for alpha chains. V is TRBV5-1 and J is TRBJ1-5; perhaps TRBD1 as D (6 bases). V was shortened by 0 bases and J by 6 bases, with 13 bases between the two germline ends. The CDR3 is 15 amino acids. The germline CDR1 and CDR2 sequences are SGHRS and YFSETQ. The CDR3 DNA reads as TGCGCCAGCAGCTTGGACACAGGGTCCGGTCAGCCCCAGCATTTT. Translating it yields CASSLDTGSGQPQHF.

This clonotype has ten or more counts. A library prepared for alpha chains yielded this beta chain as an off-target read; its size is of little meaning. The chain has TRBV20-1 and TRBJ2-5; TRBD1 might be the D (7 bases). CDR1 is DFQATT, CDR2 SNEGSKA, per germline (reference sequence). The CDR3 is 14 residues long. The V end lost 3 bases, the J end lost 1 base, and 12 bases lay between the germline ends. The CDR3 region has the DNA TGCAGTGCTAGGGGGCAGGGGGGCCAAGAGACCCAGTACTTC. Translating gives CSARGQGGQETQYF.

This clonotype counts as medium-sized. Since it is a stray read in a library aimed at alpha chains, this beta chain has a size that is not meaningful. The chain combines TRBV9 with TRBJ1-1, with D unclear. Trimming took 3 bases from V and 5 from J, leaving 8 bases between them. Germline lookup yields CDR1 SGDLS and CDR2 YYNGEE. This CDR3 is 12 amino acids long. CDR3 in amino acids: CASSGMGTEAFF. The CDR3 DNA reads as TGTGCCAGCAGCGGTATGGGAACTGAAGCTTTCTTT. The full variable domain, in which reference TRBV9 and TRBJ1-1 provide the parts outside the CDR3, is DSGVTQTPKHLITATGQRVTLRCSPRSGDLSVYWYQQSLDQGLQFLIQYYNGEERAKGNILERFSAQQFPDLHSELNLSSLELGDSALYFCASSGMGTEAFFGQGTRLTVV.

This clonotype has a handful of counts. Because this beta chain is a stray read in a library intended to capture alpha chains, its abundance should not be given much weight. Here the CDR3 DNA reads TGTGCCAGCAGCTCCACCGGGACAGGGGTGTTCTTCACTGAAGCTTTCTTT. Amino acids: CASSSTGTGVFFTEAFF. The chain recombines TRBV7-9 with TRBJ1-1, with 10 positions matching TRBD1. CDR3 length: 17 amino acids. Per germline, CDR1 SEHNR and CDR2 FQNEAQ (reference sequence). V trimming: 4 bases; J trimming: 4 bases; junction bases outside the gene matches: 12.

This clonotype was picked up many times. In a library made to pick up alpha chains, this beta chain is a stray read with a size that means little. V and J are TRBV12-5 and TRBJ1-1; D call uncertain. V shed 9 bases and J shed 5 bases, with 19 bases lying between them. The CDR3 length is 14 residues. Per germline, CDR1 LGHNT and CDR2 FRNRAP. Written as DNA, the CDR3 is TGTGCTAGCAGCCCCGGGATAGGTAAGACTGAAGCTTTCTTT. The encoded protein is CASSPGIGKTEAFF.

This clonotype was counted ten times or more. Because this beta chain is a stray read in a library intended to capture alpha chains, its abundance should not be given much weight. The gene calls are TRBV7-2 and TRBJ2-7; possible D gene TRBD2, 5 bases. V lost 1 base and J 5 bases, leaving 9 bases between the germline ends. The length of the CDR3 is 13 residues. Germline CDR1 reads SGHTA; CDR2 reads FQGNSA. The CDR3 DNA sequence: TGTGCCAGCAGCTTAGAAGCGGAACACGAGCAGTACTTC. Translating gives CASSLEAEHEQYF.

The sample holds many counts of this clonotype. Because this beta chain is a stray read in a library intended to capture alpha chains, its abundance should not be given much weight. The chain uses TRBV28 and TRBJ1-2, with 7 bases lining up with TRBD1. Germline V CDR1 and CDR2: MDHEN, SYDVKM. The CDR3 runs to 11 residues. With V trimmed by 5 bases and J by 14 bases, 8 bases remained unmatched. CDR3 nucleotides: TGTGCCAGCAGTCAACAGGGGTCCCGGACCTTC. Protein: CASSQQGSRTF.

Remarks on this clonotype: This beta chain is a stray read from a library made for alpha chains; its abundance is not meaningful. The chain employs TRBV12-3 or TRBV12-4 and TRBJ1-1; D remains ambiguous. This CDR3 region has 15 residues. The V and J ends lost 5 bases and 0 bases respectively, with 13 bases between them. The DNA of the CDR3 is TGTGCCAGCAGTCCGAGGCCTCTTCTGAACACTGAAGCTTTCTTT. Translation gives CASSPRPLLNTEAFF.

This clonotype was picked up many times. This beta chain is off target for a library built for alpha chains, so its abundance means little. V gene TRBV28 combines with J gene TRBJ2-7; no reliable D call. Trimming shortened V by 4 bases and J by 0 bases, and 7 bases separated the two germline ends. The CDR3 extends over 13 amino acids. Germline loops: CDR1 MDHEN, CDR2 SYDVKM. The chain's CDR3 is CASSSDNSYEQYF. CDR3 sequence (DNA): TGTGCCAGCAGTTCCGACAACTCCTACGAGCAGTACTTC.

This clonotype is judged medium-sized. With the library built for alpha chains, this beta chain is off target and its frequency is not meaningful. The rearrangement joins TRBV29-1 to TRBJ1-4, with TRBD1 matching over 7 bases. Germline CDR1 is SQVTM and CDR2 is ANQGSEA. J was trimmed by 3 bases and V by 6 bases; bases with no gene match: 10. CDR3 length equals 15 residues. The CDR3: CSVARTGSANEKLFF. CDR3 nucleotide sequence: TGCAGCGTGGCCCGGACAGGATCGGCTAATGAAAAACTGTTTTTT.

This clonotype was seen repeatedly, ten times or more. This beta chain is a stray sequence in a library constructed for alpha chains; its clone size is not meaningful. The rearrangement links TRBV5-5 to TRBJ1-2, with D tentatively TRBD1 (6 bases). Germline V lookup: CDR1 SGHKS, CDR2 YYEKEE (reference sequence). Trimming removed 1 base from V and 6 bases from J, with 13 bases in between. The CDR3 sequence is 14 residues long. The CDR3 spells CASSLYGRGDGYTF. The CDR3 coding sequence is TGTGCCAGCAGCTTGTATGGCAGGGGCGATGGCTACACCTTC.